Listed below are T cell receptor beta chains from one sample, sequenced in a study of neurological immune-mediated disorders. TCRdb fed the 5' RACE reads into MiXCR, producing one record per CDR3 protein. This table holds approximately 65,000 distinct CDR3 sequences, under 5% found once. The source material was PBMCs. The receptor set was obtained from a man aged 45-65 years with multiple sclerosis. CDR3s include the opening cysteine and the closing phenylalanine or tryptophan. D genes are given only for firm matches. Not every row has a clone size; where given, it reads once, few, many or a size class.

TRBJ1-1 TRBD1 TRBV29-1 many TGCAGCGTCGCGGGACAGATGAACACTGAAGCTTTCTTT CSVAGQMNTEAFF
TRBJ2-2 . TRBV5-1 many TGCGCCAGCAGCTCCGAGATTCCGGGCGGGGAGCTGTTTTTT CASSSEIPGGELFF
TRBJ1-2 . TRBV20-1 many TGCAGTGCAACGGGGGCTGGTTATGGCTACACCTTC CSATGAGYGYTF
TRBJ2-7 . TRBV10-1 . TGCGCCAGCAGCCGTGACAGGTCCTACGAGCAGTACTTC CASSRDRSYEQYF
TRBJ2-3 . TRBV9 many TGTGCCAGCAGCGTAGACTCGTGGGGACACAACACAGATACGCAGTATTTT CASSVDSWGHNTDTQYF
TRBJ1-1 . TRBV20-1 many TGCAGTGCTAGAGCGGAACAATCCCTCACTGAAGCTTTCTTT CSARAEQSLTEAFF
TRBJ1-4 . TRBV7-9 many TGTGCCAGCAGCTTAGCAGGGGCGAAGGGACTGTTTTTT CASSLAGAKGLFF
TRBJ1-6 . TRBV7-8 many TGTGCCAGCAGCTTAGAATCGAATTCACCCCTCCACTTT CASSLESNSPLHF
TRBJ2-5 TRBD2 TRBV20-1 many TGCAGTGCTAGAGAACTAGCGGGGGGGCAGGCAATGGAGGAGACCCAGTACTTC CSARELAGGQAMEETQYF
TRBJ1-5 . TRBV20-1 . TGCAGTACTAAAAGCGGGGGCAATCAGTCCCAGCATTTT CSTKSGGNQSQHF
TRBJ2-1 TRBD1 TRBV5-1 many TGCGCCAGCAGCTTCAGATCGGACAGGGTAGGGGATGAGCAGTTCTTC CASSFRSDRVGDEQFF
TRBJ2-7 TRBD2 TRBV6-2/TRBV6-3 many TGTGCCAGCAAGACACCGGGACTAGCGGGGCGAGAGCAGTACTTC CASKTPGLAGREQYF
TRBJ2-3 . TRBV10-3 many TGTGCCATCAGTGTCAGGGACGCAGATACGCAGTATTTT CAISVRDADTQYF
TRBJ2-3 . TRBV20-1 many TGCAGCGCCGGGGACGAGGGGGGGAGTACGCAGTATTTT CSAGDEGGSTQYF
TRBJ1-5 TRBD1 TRBV20-1 many TGCAGTGCTAGAGGACAGGGGAGAAAGGGTCAGCCCCAGCATTTT CSARGQGRKGQPQHF
TRBJ2-6 TRBD1 TRBV4-1 many TGCGCCAGCAGCCACCCCGGGACAGCCCCCAGCTCTGGGGCCAACGTCCTGACTTTC CASSHPGTAPSSGANVLTF
TRBJ1-1 . TRBV6-5 many TGTGCCAGCAGTTTACATGGGAACACTGAAGCTTTCTTT CASSLHGNTEAFF
TRBJ2-2 TRBD1 TRBV4-1 many TGCGCCAGCAGCCAAGGGGTCGGACAGGGGGCATGGACCGGGGAGCTGTTTTTT CASSQGVGQGAWTGELFF
TRBJ2-4 . TRBV20-1 few TGCAGTGCTAGTCCCGGGGGGCGGGGTCAGTACTTC CSASPGGRGQYF
TRBJ2-3 . TRBV5-1 many TGCGCCAGCAGCTTGGGGGGAACTAGCACAGATACGCAGTATTTT CASSLGGTSTDTQYF
TRBJ2-3 . TRBV7-6 many TGTGCCAGCAGCTTAGGCGTCAGCACAGATACGCAGTATTTT CASSLGVSTDTQYF
TRBJ2-3 TRBD2 TRBV12-3/TRBV12-4 many TGTGCCAGCAGCCCTAGCGGGGAGAGCACAGATACGCAGTATTTT CASSPSGESTDTQYF
TRBJ2-1 . TRBV4-1 many TGCGCCAGCAGCCAGGCGGACAGCTACAATGAGCAGTTCTTC CASSQADSYNEQFF
TRBJ1-6 TRBD1 TRBV5-5 few TGTGCCAGCAGCTTGGGGACAGGTTTTTATAATTCACCCCTCAACTTT CASSLGTGFYNSPLNF
TRBJ1-5 . TRBV20-1 many TGCAGTGCTAGAATCCGGGAGAGGGGAGATCAGCCCCAGCATTTT CSARIRERGDQPQHF
TRBJ2-5 TRBD2 TRBV7-8 many TGTGCCAGCAGTTTAGCGGGGGGATCCCAAGAGACCCAGTACTTC CASSLAGGSQETQYF
TRBJ1-6 . TRBV6-4 few TGTGCCAGCAGTGAAGGGGGACGGAATAATTCACCCCTCAACTTT CASSEGGRNNSPLNF
TRBJ1-1 TRBD1 TRBV7-6 . TGTGCCAGCAGCCCTACCCCAGGGGGATGGACTGAAGCTTTCTTT CASSPTPGGWTEAFF
TRBJ2-5 . TRBV4-1 many TGCGCCAGCAGCTTAGTAGAGGGGCAAGAGACCCAGTACTTC CASSLVEGQETQYF
TRBJ1-2 . TRBV5-1 many TGCGCCAGCAGCTACCTAGCCGGGGCCGAGGGTGGCTACACCTTC CASSYLAGAEGGYTF
TRBJ2-1 . TRBV25-1 many TGTGCCAGCAGTGAAATGGCAGCCTACAATGAGCAGTTCTTC CASSEMAAYNEQFF
TRBJ1-1 TRBD1 TRBV6-5 once TGTGCCAGCATACCACAAACAAGGAACAGGGGCCACACTGAAGCTTTCTTT CASIPQTRNRGHTEAFF
TRBJ2-5 . TRBV9 many TGTGCCAGCCCCGTCGAGACCCAGTACTTC CASPVETQYF
TRBJ1-4 TRBD1 TRBV6-5 many TGTGCCAGCAGTTACTTAGGGGGCGGGGGGGAAAAACTGTTTTTT CASSYLGGGGEKLFF
TRBJ2-1 . TRBV7-8 . TGTGCCAGCAGCTTAGAGCGGAACAATGAGCAGTTCTTC CASSLERNNEQFF
TRBJ2-3 . TRBV7-9 many TGTGCCAGCAGCTTCCCCCCCTTAAGACCCACAGATACGCAGTATTTT CASSFPPLRPTDTQYF
TRBJ2-3 . TRBV10-3 many TGTGCCATCAGTGAGTCGATGCTACCAGATACGCAGTATTTT CAISESMLPDTQYF